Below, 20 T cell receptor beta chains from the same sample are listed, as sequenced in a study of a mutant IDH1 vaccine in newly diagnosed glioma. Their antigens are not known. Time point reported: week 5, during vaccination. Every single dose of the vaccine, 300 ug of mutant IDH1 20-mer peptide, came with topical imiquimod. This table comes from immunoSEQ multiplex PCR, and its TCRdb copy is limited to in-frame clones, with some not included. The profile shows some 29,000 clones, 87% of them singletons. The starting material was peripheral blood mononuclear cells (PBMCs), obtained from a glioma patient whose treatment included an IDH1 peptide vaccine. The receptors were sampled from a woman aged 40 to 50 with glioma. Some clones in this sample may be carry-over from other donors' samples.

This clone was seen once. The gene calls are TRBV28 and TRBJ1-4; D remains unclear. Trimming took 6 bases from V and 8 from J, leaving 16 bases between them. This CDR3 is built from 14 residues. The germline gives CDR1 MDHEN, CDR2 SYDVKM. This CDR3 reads CASSTRTRREKLFF. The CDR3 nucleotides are TGTGCCAGCAGCACGAGGACCAGAAGAGAAAAACTGTTTTTT.

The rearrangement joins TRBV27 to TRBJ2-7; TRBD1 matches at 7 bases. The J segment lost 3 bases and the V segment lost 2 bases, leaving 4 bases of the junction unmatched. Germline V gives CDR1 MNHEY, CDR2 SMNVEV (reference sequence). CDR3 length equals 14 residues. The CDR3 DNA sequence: TGTGCCAGCAGTTTAGGGGCAGGGGGCTACGAGCAGTACTTC. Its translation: CASSLGAGGYEQYF.

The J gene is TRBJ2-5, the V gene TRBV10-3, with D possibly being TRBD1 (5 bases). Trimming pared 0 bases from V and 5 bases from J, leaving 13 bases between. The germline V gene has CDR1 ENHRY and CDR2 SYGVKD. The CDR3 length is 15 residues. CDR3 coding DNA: TGTGCCATCAGTGAGTCGGGGCTGGCGAGTGAGACCCAGTACTTC. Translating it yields CAISESGLASETQYF.

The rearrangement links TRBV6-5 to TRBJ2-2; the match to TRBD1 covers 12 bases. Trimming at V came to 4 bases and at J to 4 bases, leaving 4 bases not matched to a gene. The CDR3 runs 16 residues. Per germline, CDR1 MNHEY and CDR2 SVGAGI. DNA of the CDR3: TGTGCCAGCAGTTCGGGACAGGGGGCGACCACCGGGGAGCTGTTTTTT. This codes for CASSSGQGATTGELFF.

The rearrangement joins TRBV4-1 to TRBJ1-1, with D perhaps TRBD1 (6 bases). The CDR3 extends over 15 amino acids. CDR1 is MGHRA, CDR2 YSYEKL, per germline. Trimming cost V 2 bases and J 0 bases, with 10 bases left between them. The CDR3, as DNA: TGCGCCAGCAGCCAATACAGGGCTATGAACACTGAAGCTTTCTTT. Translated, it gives CASSQYRAMNTEAFF.

CDR3 coding DNA: TGTGCCAGCAGCCCCGGACAGACCCTTGGCTATGGCTACACCTTC. It specifies CASSPGQTLGYGYTF. The chain couples TRBV7-8 to TRBJ1-2; perhaps TRBD1 as D (6 bases). V gave up 5 bases and J gave up 4 bases, with 17 bases separating them. The length of the CDR3 is 15 residues. Germline CDR1 reads SGHVS; CDR2 reads FQNEAQ.

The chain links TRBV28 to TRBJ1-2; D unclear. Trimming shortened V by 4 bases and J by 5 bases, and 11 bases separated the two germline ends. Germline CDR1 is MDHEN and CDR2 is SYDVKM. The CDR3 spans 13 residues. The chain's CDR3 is CASSSITEYGYTF. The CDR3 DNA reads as TGTGCCAGCAGTTCAATAACAGAGTATGGCTACACCTTC.

The CDR3 bases are TGTGCCAGCAGTGACGTAGGGGACGGTGGAGATACGCAGTATTTT. This sequence encodes CASSDVGDGGDTQYF. The V gene is TRBV6-4, the J gene TRBJ2-3; D tentatively reads TRBD1 or TRBD2 (5 bases each). The V and J ends lost 2 bases and 5 bases respectively, with 14 bases between them. Germline V lookup: CDR1 MRHNA, CDR2 SNTAGT. The length of the CDR3 is 15 residues.

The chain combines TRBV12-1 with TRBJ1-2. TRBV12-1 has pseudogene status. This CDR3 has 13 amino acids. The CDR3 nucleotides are TGTGCCAGAACCCGAGAGGCGGCCCGCGGCTACACCTTC. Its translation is CARTREAARGYTF.

The CDR3 here is CASSSRRPSTDTQYF. DNA of the CDR3: TGTGCCAGCAGCTCCCGCAGGCCAAGCACAGATACGCAGTATTTT. The chain joins TRBV7-2 to TRBJ2-3; D not resolved. Germline V gene lookup returns CDR1 SGHTA and CDR2 FQGNSA. This CDR3 spans 15 amino acids. Deletions cut 4 bases from V and 0 bases from J, with 11 bases between.

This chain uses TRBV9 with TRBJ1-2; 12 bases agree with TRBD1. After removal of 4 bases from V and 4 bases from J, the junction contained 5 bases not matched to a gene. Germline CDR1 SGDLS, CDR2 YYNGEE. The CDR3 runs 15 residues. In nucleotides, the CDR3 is TGTGCCAGCAGCCTCGGGACAGGGGGCGTCTATGGCTACACCTTC. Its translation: CASSLGTGGVYGYTF.

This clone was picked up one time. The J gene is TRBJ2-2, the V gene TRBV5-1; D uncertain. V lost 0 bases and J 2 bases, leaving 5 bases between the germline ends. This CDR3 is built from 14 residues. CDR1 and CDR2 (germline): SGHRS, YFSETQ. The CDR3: CASSLEPNTGELFF. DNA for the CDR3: TGCGCCAGCAGCTTGGAACCCAACACCGGGGAGCTGTTTTTT. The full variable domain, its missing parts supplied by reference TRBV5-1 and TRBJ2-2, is KAGVTQTPRYLIKTRGQQVTLSCSPISGHRSVSWYQQTPGQGLQFLFEYFSETQRNKGNFPGRFSGRQFSNSRSEMNVSTLELGDSALYLCASSLEPNTGELFFGEGSRLTVL.

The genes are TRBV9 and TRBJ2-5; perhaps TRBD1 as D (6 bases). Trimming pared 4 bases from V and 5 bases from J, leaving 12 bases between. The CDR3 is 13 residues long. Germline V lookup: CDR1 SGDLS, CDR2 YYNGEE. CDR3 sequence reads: CASSLRGGETQYF. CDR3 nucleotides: TGTGCCAGCAGCCTCAGGGGCGGGGAGACCCAGTACTTC. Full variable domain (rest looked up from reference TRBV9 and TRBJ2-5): DSGVTQTPKHLITATGQRVTLRCSPRSGDLSVYWYQQSLDQGLQFLIQYYNGEERAKGNILERFSAQQFPDLHSELNLSSLELGDSALYFCASSLRGGETQYFGPGTRLLVL.

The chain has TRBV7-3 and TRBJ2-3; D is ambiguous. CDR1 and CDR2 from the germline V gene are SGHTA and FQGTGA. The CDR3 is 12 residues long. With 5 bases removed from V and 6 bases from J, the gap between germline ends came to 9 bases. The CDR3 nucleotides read TGTGCCAGCAGCGTCGATGTCGATACGCAGTATTTT. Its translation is CASSVDVDTQYF.

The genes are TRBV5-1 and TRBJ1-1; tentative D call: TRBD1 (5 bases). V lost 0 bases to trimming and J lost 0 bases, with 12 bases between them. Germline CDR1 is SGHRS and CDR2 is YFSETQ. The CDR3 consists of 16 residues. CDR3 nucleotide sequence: TGCGCCAGCAGCTTGGGGGGACCTCTCATGAACACTGAAGCTTTCTTT. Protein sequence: CASSLGGPLMNTEAFF. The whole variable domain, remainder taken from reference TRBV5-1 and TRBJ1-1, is KAGVTQTPRYLIKTRGQQVTLSCSPISGHRSVSWYQQTPGQGLQFLFEYFSETQRNKGNFPGRFSGRQFSNSRSEMNVSTLELGDSALYLCASSLGGPLMNTEAFFGQGTRLTVV.

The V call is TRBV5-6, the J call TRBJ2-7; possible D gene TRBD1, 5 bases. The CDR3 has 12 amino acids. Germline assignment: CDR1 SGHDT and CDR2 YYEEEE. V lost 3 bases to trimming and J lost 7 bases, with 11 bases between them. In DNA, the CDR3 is TGTGCCAGCAGCTACTCGACAGTAGAGCAGTACTTC. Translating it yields CASSYSTVEQYF.

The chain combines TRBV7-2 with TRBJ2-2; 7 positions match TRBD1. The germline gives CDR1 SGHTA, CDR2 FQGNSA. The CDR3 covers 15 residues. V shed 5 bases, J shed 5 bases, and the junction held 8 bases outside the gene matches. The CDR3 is CASSVDRVFTGELFF. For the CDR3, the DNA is TGTGCCAGCAGCGTCGACAGGGTCTTTACCGGGGAGCTGTTTTTT.

The CDR3 region is CASRAMGQGNEKLFF. DNA of the CDR3: TGTGCCAGCAGGGCAATGGGGCAGGGGAATGAAAAACTGTTTTTT. The chain couples TRBV6-5 to TRBJ1-4, with a weak D call TRBD1 (6 bases). Germline CDR1 is MNHEY and CDR2 is SVGAGI. This CDR3 has 15 amino acids. The ends were cut back, 6 bases at V and 5 bases at J, with 16 bases in the middle.

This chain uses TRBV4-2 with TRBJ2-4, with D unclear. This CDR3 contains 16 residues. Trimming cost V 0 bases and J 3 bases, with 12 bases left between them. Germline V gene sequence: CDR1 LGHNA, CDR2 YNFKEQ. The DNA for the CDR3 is TGTGCCAGCAGCCAAGAGCTCGCGCTAGGCAAAAACATTCAGTACTTC. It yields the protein CASSQELALGKNIQYF.

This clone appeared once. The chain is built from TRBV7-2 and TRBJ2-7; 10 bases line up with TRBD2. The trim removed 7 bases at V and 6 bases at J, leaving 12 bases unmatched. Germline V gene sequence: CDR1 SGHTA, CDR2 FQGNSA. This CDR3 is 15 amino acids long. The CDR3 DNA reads TGTGCCAGCACCACGCGAGCGGGGGGGCCCGGCGAGCAGTACTTC. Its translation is CASTTRAGGPGEQYF.